This T cell receptor beta chain was retrieved from a study of cytotoxic CD8 clonotypes in ibrutinib-treated CLL. Points on this clone: Its cognate antigen is unknown.

Study-wide results and caveats: Public clonotypes were seen rarely and were contracted or stable on treatment.

Only in-frame clones appear in the TCRdb table, and some are missing; sequencing was by immunoSEQ multiplex PCR. The sample contains roughly 49,000 clones, 70% to 90% of which appear only once. The sequencing here drew on PBMCs, taken after 24 months of ibrutinib treatment. The TCR sequence derives from a human donor with chronic lymphocytic leukemia.

The CDR3 DNA reads TGTGCCAGCAGCTCGGGACAGTTACTGGGTGGCTACACCTTC. Amino acids: CASSSGQLLGGYTF. The V call is TRBV7-9, the J call TRBJ1-2; 7 bases map to TRBD1. V was pared by 4 bases and J by 7 bases, with 9 bases of the junction left unmatched. The germline gives CDR1 SEHNR, CDR2 FQNEAQ (reference sequence). There are 14 residues in the CDR3.